This is a list of T cell receptor beta chains from one sample in a study of monozygotic twins with inflammatory bowel disease. TCRdb derives one entry per CDR3 protein from the 5' RACE reads, leaving out DNA. The ten most abundant clones cover 2% to 3% of a sample with approximately 400,000 distinct CDR3 sequences. Sequencing was carried out using blood. Every receptor here comes from a human donor with ulcerative colitis or Crohn's disease, or a healthy co-twin of an affected twin (not recorded which). CDR3s include the opening cysteine and the closing phenylalanine or tryptophan.

TRBV12-3/TRBV12-4	TRBJ1-1	CASRIGLNTEAFF
TRBV7-2	TRBJ1-1	CASSLRAGYAFF
TRBV5-1	TRBJ2-3	CASSLFGTSTDTQYF
TRBV19	TRBJ1-1	CASSWGNRFPEAFF
TRBV5-6	TRBJ2-7	CASSTRGSRRSYEQYF
TRBV19	TRBJ2-1	CASSNRDRSFEQFF
TRBV19	TRBJ1-1	CASSIGHRNTEAFF
TRBV20-1	TRBJ1-1	CSARAEGANTEAFF
TRBV5-1	TRBJ1-1	CASSLIQGNTEAFF
TRBV4-1	TRBJ2-1	CASSQVSQREGYTYNEQFF
TRBV19	TRBJ2-6	CASSIFGSGANVLTF
TRBV5-1	TRBJ2-1	CASSLGLAGVYNEQFF